This T cell receptor beta chain was retrieved from a study of T cell changes during pregnancy in multiple sclerosis. Using immunoSEQ multiplex PCR, the repertoire was profiled, and TCRdb retains in-frame clones only, with some absent. This sample has approximately 41,000 clones, with about 95% found just once. The CDR3 runs 16 residues. The germline V gene encodes CDR1 SNHLY and CDR2 FYNNEI. The J segment lost 2 bases and the V segment lost 6 bases, leaving 10 bases of the junction unmatched. The sample consisted of CD4+ T cells from peripheral blood mononuclear cells, taken in the second trimester of pregnancy. The V call is TRBV2, the J call TRBJ2-1, with TRBD2 matching over 7 bases. This sequence originates from a female donor with multiple sclerosis, enrolled in a pregnancy study. CDR3 sequence reads: CASSWALAATYNEQFF. The CDR3 nucleotides read TGTGCCAGCAGCTGGGCGCTAGCGGCTACCTACAATGAGCAGTTCTTC.